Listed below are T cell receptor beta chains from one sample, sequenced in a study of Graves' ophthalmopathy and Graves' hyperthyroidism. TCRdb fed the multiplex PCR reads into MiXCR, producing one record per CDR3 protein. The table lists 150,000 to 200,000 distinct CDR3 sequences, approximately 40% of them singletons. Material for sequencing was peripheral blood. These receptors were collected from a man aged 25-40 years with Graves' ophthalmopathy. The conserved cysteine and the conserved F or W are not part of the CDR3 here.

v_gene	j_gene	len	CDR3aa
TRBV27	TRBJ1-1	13	ASSYIRDTSTEAF
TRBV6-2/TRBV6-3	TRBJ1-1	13	ASSETGTGATEAF
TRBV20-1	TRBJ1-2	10	SARLEAYGYT
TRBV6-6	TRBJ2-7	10	ASSSGAAEQY
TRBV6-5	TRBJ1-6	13	ASRSTENYNSPLH
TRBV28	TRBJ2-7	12	ASRAGTASYEQY
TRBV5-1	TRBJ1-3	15	ASSLDSTGVTGNTIY
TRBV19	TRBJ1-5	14	ASSIWPRVDRQPQH
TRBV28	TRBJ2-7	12	ASSSWTGGHEQY
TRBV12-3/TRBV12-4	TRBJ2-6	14	ASSPKHDSGANVLT
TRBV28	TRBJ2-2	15	ASSPRRVAGLTGELF
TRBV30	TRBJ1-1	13	AWSALQGWGTEAF
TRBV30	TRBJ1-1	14	AWSSPRGYKDTEAF
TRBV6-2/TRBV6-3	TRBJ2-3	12	ASSLTSGGATQY
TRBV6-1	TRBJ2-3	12	ASSEALGLDTQY
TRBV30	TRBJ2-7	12	AWSSGQGFYEQY
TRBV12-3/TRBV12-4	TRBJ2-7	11	ASSNRHADEQY
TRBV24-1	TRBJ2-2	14	ATSDAGGRAHGELF
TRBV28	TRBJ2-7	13	ASSGGGSGSYEQY
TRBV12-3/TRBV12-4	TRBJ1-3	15	ASSLSRTAGTGNTIY
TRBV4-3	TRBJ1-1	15	ASSPGKRQHMNTEAF
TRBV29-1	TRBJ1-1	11	SVEGGLRTEAF
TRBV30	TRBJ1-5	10	AWSGLDQPQH
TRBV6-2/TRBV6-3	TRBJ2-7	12	ASNFGGPWGEQY